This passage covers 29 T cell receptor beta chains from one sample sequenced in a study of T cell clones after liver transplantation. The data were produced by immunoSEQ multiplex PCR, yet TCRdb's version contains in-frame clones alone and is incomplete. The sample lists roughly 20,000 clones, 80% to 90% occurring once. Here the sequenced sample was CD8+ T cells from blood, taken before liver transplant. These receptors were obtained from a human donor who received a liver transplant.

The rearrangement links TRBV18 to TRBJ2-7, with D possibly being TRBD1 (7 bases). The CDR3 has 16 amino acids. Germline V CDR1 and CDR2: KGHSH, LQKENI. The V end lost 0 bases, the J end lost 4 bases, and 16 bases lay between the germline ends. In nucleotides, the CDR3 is TGTGCCAGCTCACCACCGAAAGGGACAGCGGGTTACGAGCAGTACTTC. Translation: CASSPPKGTAGYEQYF.

Here the CDR3 DNA reads TGTGCCAGCAGACCGGCTGGAGGGGTGGCCGAGCAGTACTTC. Its protein product is CASRPAGGVAEQYF. This chain connects TRBV6-5 to TRBJ2-7, with D maybe TRBD2 (6 bases). Germline values: CDR1 MNHEY, CDR2 SVGAGI. The CDR3 spans 14 residues. Trimming took 6 bases from V and 6 from J, leaving 18 bases between them.

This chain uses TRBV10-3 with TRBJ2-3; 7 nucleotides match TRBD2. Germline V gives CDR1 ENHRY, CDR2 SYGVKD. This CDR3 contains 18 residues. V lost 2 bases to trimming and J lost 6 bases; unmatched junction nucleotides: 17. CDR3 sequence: CAISEEKEIAGRGDTQYF. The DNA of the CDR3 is TGTGCCATCAGTGAGGAAAAAGAAATAGCGGGTAGAGGTGATACGCAGTATTTT.

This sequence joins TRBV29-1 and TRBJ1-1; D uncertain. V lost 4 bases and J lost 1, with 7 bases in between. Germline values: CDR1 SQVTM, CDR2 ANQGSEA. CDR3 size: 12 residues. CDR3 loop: CSVGLTNTEAFF. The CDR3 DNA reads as TGCAGCGTTGGACTCACGAACACTGAAGCTTTCTTT.

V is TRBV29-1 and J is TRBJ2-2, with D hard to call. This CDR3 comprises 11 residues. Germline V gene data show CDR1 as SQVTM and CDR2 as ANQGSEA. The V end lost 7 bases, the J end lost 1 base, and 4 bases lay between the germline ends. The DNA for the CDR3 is TGCAGCGGTCTGAACACCGGGGAGCTGTTTTTT. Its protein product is CSGLNTGELFF.

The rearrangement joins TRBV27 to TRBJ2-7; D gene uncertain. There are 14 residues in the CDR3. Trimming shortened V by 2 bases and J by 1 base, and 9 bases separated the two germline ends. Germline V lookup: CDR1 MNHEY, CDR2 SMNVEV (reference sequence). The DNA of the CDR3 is TGTGCCAGCAGTTTAAGTGAGAGTTCCTACGAGCAGTACTTC. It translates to CASSLSESSYEQYF.

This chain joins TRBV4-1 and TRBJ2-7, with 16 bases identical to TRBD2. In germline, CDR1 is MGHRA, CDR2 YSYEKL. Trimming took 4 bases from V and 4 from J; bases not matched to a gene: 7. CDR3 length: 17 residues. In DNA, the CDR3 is TGCGCCAGCAGCCCGGGGACTAGCGGGAGGGCCGGGTACGAGCAGTACTTC. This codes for CASSPGTSGRAGYEQYF.

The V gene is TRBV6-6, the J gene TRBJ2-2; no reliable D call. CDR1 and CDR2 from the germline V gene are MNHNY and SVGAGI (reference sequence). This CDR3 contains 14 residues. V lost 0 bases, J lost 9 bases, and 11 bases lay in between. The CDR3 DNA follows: TGTGCCAGCAGTTACTCGACTGGGATCCGGGAGCTGTTTTTT. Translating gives CASSYSTGIRELFF.

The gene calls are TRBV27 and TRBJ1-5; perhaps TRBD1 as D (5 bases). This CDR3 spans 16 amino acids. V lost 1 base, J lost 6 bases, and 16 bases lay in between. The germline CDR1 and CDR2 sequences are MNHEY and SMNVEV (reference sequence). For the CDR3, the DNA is TGTGCCAGCAGTTTATATGGGGCCACCAAAGGTCAGCCCCAGCATTTT. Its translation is CASSLYGATKGQPQHF.

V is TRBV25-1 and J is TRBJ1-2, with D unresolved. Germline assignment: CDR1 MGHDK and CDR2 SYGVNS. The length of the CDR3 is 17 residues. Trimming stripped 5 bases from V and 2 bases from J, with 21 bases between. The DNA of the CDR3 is TGTGCCAGCAGTCGGCCCTTAGAACTGGGAAAGAACTATGGCTACACCTTC. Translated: CASSRPLELGKNYGYTF.

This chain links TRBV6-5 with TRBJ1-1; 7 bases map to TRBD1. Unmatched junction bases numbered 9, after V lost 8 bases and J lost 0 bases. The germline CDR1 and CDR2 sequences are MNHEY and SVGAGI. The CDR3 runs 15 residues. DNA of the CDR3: TGTGCCAGCCACCTTGGGACAGCTTTGAACACTGAAGCTTTCTTT. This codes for CASHLGTALNTEAFF.

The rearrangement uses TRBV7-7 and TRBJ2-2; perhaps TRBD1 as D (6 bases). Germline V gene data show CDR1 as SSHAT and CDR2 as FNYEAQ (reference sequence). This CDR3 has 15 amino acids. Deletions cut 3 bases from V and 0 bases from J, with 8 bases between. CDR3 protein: CASSLTGPNTGELFF. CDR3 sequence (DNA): TGTGCCAGCAGCTTGACAGGTCCGAACACCGGGGAGCTGTTTTTT.

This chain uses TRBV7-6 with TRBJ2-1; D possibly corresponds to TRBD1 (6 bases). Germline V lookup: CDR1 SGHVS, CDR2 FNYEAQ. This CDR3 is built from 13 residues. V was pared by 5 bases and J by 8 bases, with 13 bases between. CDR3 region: CASSASQGDEQFF. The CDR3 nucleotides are TGTGCCAGCAGCGCTTCACAGGGCGATGAGCAGTTCTTC.

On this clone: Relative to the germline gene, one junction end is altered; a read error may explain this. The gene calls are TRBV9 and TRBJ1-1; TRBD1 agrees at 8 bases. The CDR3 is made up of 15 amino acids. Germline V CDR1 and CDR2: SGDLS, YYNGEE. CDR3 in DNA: TGTGCCAGCAGCACAGGGACAGGCGGGAACGCTGAAGCTTTCTTT. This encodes CASSTGTGGNAEAFF.

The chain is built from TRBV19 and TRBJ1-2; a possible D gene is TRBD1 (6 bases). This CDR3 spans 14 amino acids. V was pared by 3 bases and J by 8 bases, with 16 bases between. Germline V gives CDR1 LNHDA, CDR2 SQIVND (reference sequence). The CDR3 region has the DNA TGTGCCAGTAGTATGCGGGGGCGCCACCGGGGCTACACCTTC. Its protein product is CASSMRGRHRGYTF.

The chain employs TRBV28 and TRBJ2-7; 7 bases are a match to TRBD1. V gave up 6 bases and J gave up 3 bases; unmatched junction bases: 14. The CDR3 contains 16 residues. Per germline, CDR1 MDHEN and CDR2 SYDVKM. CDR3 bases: TGTGCCAGCAGGCTGGAATCAGGGGGAATGGACTACGAGCAGTACTTC. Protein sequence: CASRLESGGMDYEQYF.

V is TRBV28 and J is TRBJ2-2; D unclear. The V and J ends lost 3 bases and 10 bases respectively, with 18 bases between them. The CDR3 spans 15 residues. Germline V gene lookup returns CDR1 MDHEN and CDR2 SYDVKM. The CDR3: CASSLRAREFEELFF. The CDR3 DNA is TGTGCCAGCAGTTTGAGAGCCCGAGAATTCGAGGAGCTGTTTTTT.

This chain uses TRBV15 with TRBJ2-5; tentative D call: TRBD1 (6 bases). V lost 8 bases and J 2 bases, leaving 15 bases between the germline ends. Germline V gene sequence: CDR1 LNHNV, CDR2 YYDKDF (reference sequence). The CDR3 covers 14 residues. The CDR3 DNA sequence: TGTGCCACCCGCGGGCCAGGGGAACAAGAGACCCAGTACTTC. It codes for CATRGPGEQETQYF.

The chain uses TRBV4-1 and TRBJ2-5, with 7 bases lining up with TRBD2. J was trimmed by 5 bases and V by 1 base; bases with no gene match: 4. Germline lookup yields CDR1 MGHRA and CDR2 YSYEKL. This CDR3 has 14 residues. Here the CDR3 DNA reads TGCGCCAGCAGCCAAGGGACTAGAGTGGAGACCCAGTACTTC. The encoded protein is CASSQGTRVETQYF.

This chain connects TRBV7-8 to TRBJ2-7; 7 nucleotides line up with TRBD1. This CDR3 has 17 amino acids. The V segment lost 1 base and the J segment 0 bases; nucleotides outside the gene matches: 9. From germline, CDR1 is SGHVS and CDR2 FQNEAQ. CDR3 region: CASSLGFIGTDSYEQYF. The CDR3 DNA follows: TGTGCCAGCAGCTTAGGATTTATTGGGACAGACTCCTACGAGCAGTACTTC.

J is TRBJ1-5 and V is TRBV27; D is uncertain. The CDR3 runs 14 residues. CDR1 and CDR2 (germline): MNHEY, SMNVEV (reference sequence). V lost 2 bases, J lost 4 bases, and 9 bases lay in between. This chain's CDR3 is CASSLSGRNQPQHF. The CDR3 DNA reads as TGTGCCAGCAGTTTAAGCGGCAGAAATCAGCCCCAGCATTTT.

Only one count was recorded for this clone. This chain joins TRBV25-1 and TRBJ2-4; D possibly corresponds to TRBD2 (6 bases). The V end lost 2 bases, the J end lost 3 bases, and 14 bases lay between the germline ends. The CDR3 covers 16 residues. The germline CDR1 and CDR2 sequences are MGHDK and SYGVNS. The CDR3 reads CASSEGGVRDKNIQYF. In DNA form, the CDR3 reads TGTGCCAGCAGTGAAGGAGGGGTTAGGGACAAAAACATTCAGTACTTC.

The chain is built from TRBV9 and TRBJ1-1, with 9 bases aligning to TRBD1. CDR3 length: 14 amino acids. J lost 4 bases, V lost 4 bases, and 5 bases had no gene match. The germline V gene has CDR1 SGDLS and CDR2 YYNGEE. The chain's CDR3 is CASSQQGAVTEAFF. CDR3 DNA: TGTGCCAGCAGCCAACAGGGGGCTGTCACTGAAGCTTTCTTT.

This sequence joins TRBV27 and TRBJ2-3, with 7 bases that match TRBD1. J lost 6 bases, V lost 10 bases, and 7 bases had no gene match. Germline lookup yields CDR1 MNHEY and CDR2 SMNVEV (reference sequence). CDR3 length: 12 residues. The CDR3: CATQTGSDTQYF. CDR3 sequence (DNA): TGTGCCACCCAGACAGGGTCTGATACGCAGTATTTT.

The CDR3 nucleotides read TGTGCCAGCAGTTACCAGGGGGCTGGTGGGGAGCTGTTTTTT. Encoded protein: CASSYQGAGGELFF. The chain carries TRBV27 and TRBJ2-2; 8 bases line up with TRBD1. Germline CDR1 is MNHEY and CDR2 is SMNVEV (reference sequence). The CDR3 covers 14 residues. With 4 bases clipped from V and 8 bases from J, the junction kept 6 bases outside the gene matches.

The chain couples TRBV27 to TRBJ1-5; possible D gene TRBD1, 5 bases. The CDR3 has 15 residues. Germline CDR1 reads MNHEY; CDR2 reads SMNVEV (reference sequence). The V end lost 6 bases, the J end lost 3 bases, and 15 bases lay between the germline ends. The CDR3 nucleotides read TGTGCCAGCAGCCCGGGGCTCGGGACCAATCAGCCCCAGCATTTT. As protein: CASSPGLGTNQPQHF.

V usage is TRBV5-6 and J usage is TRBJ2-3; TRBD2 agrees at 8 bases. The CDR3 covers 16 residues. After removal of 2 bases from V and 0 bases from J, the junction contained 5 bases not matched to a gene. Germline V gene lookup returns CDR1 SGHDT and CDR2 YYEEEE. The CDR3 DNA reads TGTGCCAGCAGCTTCGAACTAGCGGCCAGCACAGATACGCAGTATTTT. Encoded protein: CASSFELAASTDTQYF.

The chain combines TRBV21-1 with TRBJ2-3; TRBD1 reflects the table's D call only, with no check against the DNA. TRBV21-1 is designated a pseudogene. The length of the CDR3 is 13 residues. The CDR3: CASSKQGTDTQYF. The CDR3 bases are TGTGCCAGCAGCAAACAGGGTACAGATACGCAGTATTTT.

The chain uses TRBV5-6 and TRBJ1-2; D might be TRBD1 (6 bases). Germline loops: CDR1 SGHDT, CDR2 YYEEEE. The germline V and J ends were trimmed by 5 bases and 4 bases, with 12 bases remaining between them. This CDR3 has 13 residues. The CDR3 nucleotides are TGTGCCAGCAGAATATGGGGGGCCTATGGCTACACCTTC. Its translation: CASRIWGAYGYTF.